This section outlines one T cell receptor (beta chain) sequence together with its context. A J-beta primer mix and a sample-barcoded 5' primer were used in a second PCR of roughly 7 to 12 cycles. TCRdb re-called the 5' RACE reads through MiXCR, storing one row per CDR3 protein. The sample has about 800,000 distinct CDR3 sequences, around 25% seen once. These data belong to a study of blood T cells in healthy people across ages. V was clipped by 0 bases and J by 1 base, with 16 bases between them. The germline V gene encodes CDR1 MGHRA and CDR2 YSYEKL. This CDR3 has 17 amino acids. These same data were also listed under a study on T cells of mothers and their children. That source adds: Within related and unrelated pairs, thymic selection shapes TCR recombination output in a similar way. It was related mother-child pairs that showed slightly higher overlap than unrelated pairs, without reaching significance.

The sequencing sample was made of blood. This TCR came from a boy under 18 in good health. The rearrangement joins TRBV4-1 to TRBJ2-7, with D perhaps TRBD1 (5 bases). The CDR3 loop is CASSQEGKGQGSYEQYF. CDR3 sequence (DNA): TGCGCCAGCAGCCAAGAAGGCAAGGGGCAGGGATCCTACGAGCAGTACTTC.